Listed below are T cell receptor beta chains from one sample, sequenced in a study of Graves' ophthalmopathy and Graves' hyperthyroidism. TCRdb passed the multiplex PCR reads through MiXCR, listing each CDR3 protein once. Of 150,000 to 200,000 distinct CDR3 sequences in the sample, about two fifths were seen once. Sequencing was done on a sample of peripheral blood. These receptors all come from a man aged 25 to 40 with Graves' ophthalmopathy. Both conserved end residues are part of each CDR3. Each record gives: J gene, D gene, clone size, V gene, CDR3 protein, CDR3 DNA. A D gene is named only where the DNA matches it firmly. Not every row has a clone size; where given, it reads once, few, many or a size class.

TRBJ2-2,NA,once,TRBV12-3/TRBV12-4,CASRTGGPDTGELFF,TGTGCCAGCAGGACCGGGGGGCCCGACACCGGGGAGCTGTTTTTT
TRBJ1-3,NA,NA,TRBV28,CASSQGPYSGNTIYF,TGTGCCAGCAGTCAAGGGCCCTACTCTGGAAACACCATATATTTT
TRBJ2-7,NA,few,TRBV6-2/TRBV6-3,CASRTPIRDSTYEQYF,TGTGCCAGCAGGACTCCAATTCGGGACTCAACCTACGAGCAGTACTTC
TRBJ2-4,TRBD2,many,TRBV24-1,CATGGGDKNIQYF,TGTGCCACCGGGGGGGGGGACAAAAACATTCAGTACTTC
TRBJ2-7,NA,many,TRBV27,CASSLGPTYEQYF,TGTGCCAGCAGTTTAGGACCCACCTACGAGCAGTACTTC
TRBJ2-7,NA,many,TRBV6-5,CASSYSGVYEQYF,TGTGCCAGCAGTTACTCCGGGGTCTACGAGCAGTACTTC
TRBJ2-2,NA,NA,TRBV25-1,CASSPSTGRELFF,TGTGCCAGCAGTCCATCAACAGGGAGGGAGCTGTTTTTT
TRBJ2-7,TRBD2,many,TRBV28,CASSLRGTSGPYEQYF,TGTGCCAGCAGTTTACGCGGGACTAGCGGACCCTACGAGCAGTACTTC
TRBJ1-1,NA,many,TRBV12-3/TRBV12-4,CASKGGSEAFF,TGTGCCAGCAAAGGGGGATCTGAAGCTTTCTTT
TRBJ2-5,NA,many,TRBV13,CASGDGVTLQETQYF,TGTGCCAGCGGGGACGGCGTTACCCTCCAGGAGACCCAGTACTTC
TRBJ2-5,TRBD2,NA,TRBV6-1,CASSGTSGNEETQYF,TGTGCCAGCAGTGGGACTAGCGGGAACGAAGAGACCCAGTACTTC
TRBJ2-7,TRBD2,many,TRBV12-3/TRBV12-4,CASRGGRGSEQYF,TGTGCCAGCCGGGGGGGGAGAGGCTCCGAGCAGTACTTC
TRBJ2-7,TRBD1,many,TRBV20-1,CSATSTGNLLYEQYF,TGCAGTGCAACATCGACAGGGAACCTACTATACGAGCAGTACTTC
TRBJ1-1,TRBD1,NA,TRBV12-3/TRBV12-4,CANSGRTGGGGVNTEAFF,TGTGCCAACAGTGGCAGGACAGGGGGCGGTGGAGTGAACACTGAAGCTTTCTTT
TRBJ2-7,NA,many,TRBV5-1,CASSLDPSSYEQYF,TGCGCCAGCAGCTTGGACCCCAGCTCCTACGAGCAGTACTTC
TRBJ2-7,TRBD2,many,TRBV28,CASSSRTSGFTYEQYF,TGTGCCAGCAGTTCTCGGACTAGCGGGTTCACCTACGAGCAGTACTTC
TRBJ1-2,TRBD1,many,TRBV24-1,CATSAGRGMLGYTF,TGTGCCACCAGTGCTGGCAGGGGGATGTTGGGCTACACCTTC
TRBJ2-7,TRBD1,many,TRBV4-1,CASSQPGTGVGEQYF,TGCGCCAGCAGCCAGCCCGGGACAGGGGTAGGCGAGCAGTACTTC
TRBJ2-7,NA,NA,TRBV5-1,CASSLGGRADEQYF,TGCGCCAGCAGCTTGGGAGGCAGGGCTGACGAGCAGTACTTC
TRBJ2-5,TRBD2,NA,TRBV6-1,CASRTSGLAGEETQYF,TGTGCCAGCAGAACCTCCGGGCTAGCGGGAGAAGAGACCCAGTACTTC
TRBJ2-7,NA,many,TRBV20-1,CSARPSLREQYF,TGCAGTGCTAGACCTAGTCTTCGCGAGCAGTACTTC
TRBJ2-7,NA,NA,TRBV27,CASSFGRPAYEQYF,TGTGCCAGCAGTTTTGGGCGGCCGGCCTACGAGCAGTACTTC
TRBJ2-7,NA,NA,TRBV20-1,CSASEGSYEQYF,TGCAGTGCTAGTGAGGGATCCTACGAGCAGTACTTC
TRBJ2-7,TRBD1,NA,TRBV5-1,CASSSAEGADEQYF,TGCGCCAGCAGCTCGGCCGAGGGGGCTGACGAGCAGTACTTC
TRBJ1-1,NA,many,TRBV24-1,CATTIIPEAFF,TGTGCCACCACTATCATCCCTGAAGCTTTCTTT
TRBJ1-5,NA,NA,TRBV7-8,CASSLDGRYSNQPQHF,TGTGCCAGCAGCTTAGACGGACGGTATAGCAATCAGCCCCAGCATTTT
TRBJ2-5,NA,many,TRBV18,CASSPGDGETQYF,TGTGCCAGCTCACCCGGTGACGGGGAGACCCAGTACTTC
TRBJ2-5,TRBD2,once,TRBV7-3,CASSEGGTSGQETQYF,TGTGCCAGCAGCGAGGGGGGTACTAGCGGCCAAGAGACCCAGTACTTC
TRBJ2-5,NA,NA,TRBV2,CASSRGGAEETQYF,TGTGCCAGCAGCCGAGGGGGGGCGGAAGAGACCCAGTACTTC
TRBJ1-2,NA,many,TRBV28,CASSSDTYGYTF,TGTGCCAGCAGTTCGGACACCTATGGCTACACCTTC
TRBJ1-2,NA,NA,TRBV30,CAWSGQGYGYTF,TGTGCCTGGAGTGGGCAGGGCTATGGCTACACCTTC
TRBJ1-5,NA,NA,TRBV12-3/TRBV12-4,CASSLSQLNQPQHF,TGTGCCAGCAGTTTGTCACAGCTCAATCAGCCCCAGCATTTT
TRBJ1-1,NA,NA,TRBV12-3/TRBV12-4,CASSSIWTESDTEAFF,TGTGCCAGCAGTTCTATATGGACGGAATCGGACACTGAAGCTTTCTTT
TRBJ1-2,TRBD1,many,TRBV28,CADRDRANYGYTF,TGTGCCGACCGGGACAGGGCCAACTATGGCTACACCTTC
TRBJ2-7,TRBD2,NA,TRBV6-2/TRBV6-3,CASSYPHPLAEGYEQYF,TGTGCCAGCAGTTACCCACACCCACTAGCGGAGGGCTACGAGCAGTACTTC
TRBJ1-5,NA,few,TRBV6-5,CASSSAGGSNQPQHF,TGTGCCAGCAGTTCCGCCGGGGGTAGCAATCAGCCCCAGCATTTT
TRBJ1-5,NA,many,TRBV12-3/TRBV12-4,CASSFGRYGNQPQHF,TGTGCCAGCAGTTTCGGGCGTTACGGCAATCAGCCCCAGCATTTT
TRBJ2-7,NA,many,TRBV4-1,CASSARDTSYEQYF,TGCGCCAGCAGCGCCCGGGACACTTCCTACGAGCAGTACTTC
TRBJ2-7,TRBD1,NA,TRBV27,CASPGQGARKAYEQYF,TGTGCCAGCCCGGGACAGGGGGCGCGGAAGGCCTACGAGCAGTACTTC
TRBJ2-2,TRBD2,many,TRBV6-5,CASRSSGRMTGELFF,TGTGCCAGCAGATCTAGCGGGAGGATGACCGGGGAGCTGTTTTTT
TRBJ1-6,TRBD1,NA,TRBV27,CASSLTGTYPLHF,TGTGCCAGCAGTCTGACAGGGACCTATCCCCTCCACTTT
TRBJ2-7,TRBD2,NA,TRBV12-3/TRBV12-4,CASSPGLAGVGEQYF,TGTGCCAGCAGCCCGGGACTAGCGGGAGTAGGGGAGCAGTACTTC
TRBJ2-7,NA,many,TRBV6-2/TRBV6-3,CASTASREQYF,TGTGCCAGCACCGCATCTCGCGAGCAGTACTTC
TRBJ2-5,NA,NA,TRBV6-2/TRBV6-3,CASSYYRVQETQYF,TGTGCCAGCAGTTACTACAGGGTTCAAGAGACCCAGTACTTC
TRBJ1-5,NA,many,TRBV27,CASSPFRGQPQHF,TGTGCCAGCAGCCCATTCCGGGGTCAGCCCCAGCATTTT
TRBJ1-1,NA,many,TRBV12-3/TRBV12-4,CASSHLDFSLNTEAFF,TGTGCCAGCAGTCACCTTGACTTTTCGCTGAACACTGAAGCTTTCTTT
TRBJ1-5,NA,many,TRBV15,CATSRGDSNSNQPQHF,TGTGCCACCAGCAGAGGGGACTCCAATAGCAATCAGCCCCAGCATTTT
TRBJ2-5,TRBD2,many,TRBV6-4,CASSLAPTGLAGAETQYF,TGTGCCAGCAGCCTAGCCCCGACGGGACTAGCGGGTGCGGAGACCCAGTACTTC
TRBJ2-2,NA,many,TRBV19,CASSIGPENTGELFF,TGTGCCAGTAGTATCGGACCAGAGAACACCGGGGAGCTGTTTTTT
TRBJ2-7,NA,NA,TRBV30,CAWSTGTAPYEQYF,TGTGCCTGGAGCACCGGGACTGCCCCCTACGAGCAGTACTTC
TRBJ1-5,NA,many,TRBV30,CAWSEGISNQPQHF,TGTGCCTGGAGTGAGGGAATTAGCAATCAGCCCCAGCATTTT
TRBJ1-5,NA,NA,TRBV7-2,CASSPGGTSNQPQHF,TGTGCCAGCAGCCCTGGGGGGACAAGCAATCAGCCCCAGCATTTT
TRBJ1-1,NA,NA,TRBV11-2,CASSTYRGEAFF,TGTGCCAGCAGCACGTACAGAGGTGAAGCTTTCTTT
TRBJ2-4,NA,many,TRBV10-3,CAISSARRGENIQYF,TGTGCCATCAGTTCCGCCCGGCGGGGTGAAAACATTCAGTACTTC
TRBJ1-1,NA,many,TRBV6-2/TRBV6-3,CASSYPGGSEAFF,TGTGCCAGCAGTTACCCCGGGGGGTCTGAAGCTTTCTTT